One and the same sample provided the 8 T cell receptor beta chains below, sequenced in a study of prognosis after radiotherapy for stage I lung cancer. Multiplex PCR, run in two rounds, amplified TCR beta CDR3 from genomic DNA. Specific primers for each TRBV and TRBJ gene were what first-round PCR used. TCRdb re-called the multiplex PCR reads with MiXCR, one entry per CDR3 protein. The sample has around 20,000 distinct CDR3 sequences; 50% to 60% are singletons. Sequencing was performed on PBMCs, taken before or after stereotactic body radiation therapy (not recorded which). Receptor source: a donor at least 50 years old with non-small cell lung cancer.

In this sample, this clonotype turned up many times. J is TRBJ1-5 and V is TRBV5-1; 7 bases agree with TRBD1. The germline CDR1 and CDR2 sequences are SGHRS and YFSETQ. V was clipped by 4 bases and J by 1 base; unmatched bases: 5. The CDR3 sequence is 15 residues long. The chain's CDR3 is CASSQGGMSNQPQHF. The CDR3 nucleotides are TGCGCCAGCAGCCAAGGGGGCATGAGCAATCAGCCCCAGCATTTT.

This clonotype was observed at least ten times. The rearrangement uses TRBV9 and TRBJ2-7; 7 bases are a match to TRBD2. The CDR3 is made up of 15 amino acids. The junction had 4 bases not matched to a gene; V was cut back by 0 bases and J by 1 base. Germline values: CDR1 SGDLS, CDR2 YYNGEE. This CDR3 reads CASSVGGLESYEQYF. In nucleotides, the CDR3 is TGTGCCAGCAGCGTAGGAGGACTAGAATCCTACGAGCAGTACTTC. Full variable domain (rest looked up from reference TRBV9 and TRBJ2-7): DSGVTQTPKHLITATGQRVTLRCSPRSGDLSVYWYQQSLDQGLQFLIQYYNGEERAKGNILERFSAQQFPDLHSELNLSSLELGDSALYFCASSVGGLESYEQYFGPGTRLTVT.

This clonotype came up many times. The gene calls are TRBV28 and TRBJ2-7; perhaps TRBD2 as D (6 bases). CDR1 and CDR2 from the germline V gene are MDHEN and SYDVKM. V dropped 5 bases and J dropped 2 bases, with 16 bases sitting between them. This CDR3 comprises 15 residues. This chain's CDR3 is CASSGGAAVPYEQYF. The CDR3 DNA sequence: TGTGCCAGCAGTGGCGGGGCAGCGGTGCCCTACGAGCAGTACTTC.

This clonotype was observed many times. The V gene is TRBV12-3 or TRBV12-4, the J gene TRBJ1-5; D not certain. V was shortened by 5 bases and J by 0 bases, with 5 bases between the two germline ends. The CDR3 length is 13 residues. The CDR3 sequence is CASSKNSNQPQHF. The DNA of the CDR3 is TGTGCCAGCAGTAAGAATAGCAATCAGCCCCAGCATTTT.

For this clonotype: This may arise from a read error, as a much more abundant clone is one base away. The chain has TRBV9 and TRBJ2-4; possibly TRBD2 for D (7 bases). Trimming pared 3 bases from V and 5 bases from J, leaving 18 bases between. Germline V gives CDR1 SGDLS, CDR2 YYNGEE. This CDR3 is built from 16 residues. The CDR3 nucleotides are TGTGCCAGCAGCGCCGCTCCGGGGGGCCAAGAAAACATTCAGTACTTC. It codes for CASSAAPGGQENIQYF. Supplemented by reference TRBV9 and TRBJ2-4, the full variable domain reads DSGVTQTPKHLITATGQRVTLRCSPRSGDLSVYWYQQSLDQGLQFLIQYYNGEERAKGNILERFSAQQFPDLHSELNLSSLELGDSALYFCASSAAPGGQENIQYFGAGTRLSVL.

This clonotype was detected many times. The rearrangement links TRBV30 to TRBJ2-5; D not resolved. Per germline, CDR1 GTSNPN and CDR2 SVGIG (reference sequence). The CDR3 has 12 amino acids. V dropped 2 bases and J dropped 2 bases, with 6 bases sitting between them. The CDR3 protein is CAWSSTQETQYF. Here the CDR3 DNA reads TGTGCCTGGAGTTCAACTCAAGAGACCCAGTACTTC.

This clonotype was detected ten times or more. The CDR3 sequence is CASRLAGNTGELFF. CDR3 DNA sequence: TGCGCCAGCCGGCTAGCGGGAAACACCGGGGAGCTGTTTTTT. The rearrangement uses TRBV10-2 and TRBJ2-2; 9 nucleotides align to TRBD2. The V gene end was trimmed by 8 bases and the J gene end by 2 bases; junction bases not matched to a gene: 3. Germline V gene sequence: CDR1 WSHSY, CDR2 SAAADI. This CDR3 has 14 residues.

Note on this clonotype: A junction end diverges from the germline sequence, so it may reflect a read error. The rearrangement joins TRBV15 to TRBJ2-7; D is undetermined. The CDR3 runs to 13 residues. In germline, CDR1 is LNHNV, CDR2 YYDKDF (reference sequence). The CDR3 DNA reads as TGTGCCACCAGCAGGGGTAGCTCCTACGAGCAGTGCTTC. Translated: CATSRGSSYEQCF.